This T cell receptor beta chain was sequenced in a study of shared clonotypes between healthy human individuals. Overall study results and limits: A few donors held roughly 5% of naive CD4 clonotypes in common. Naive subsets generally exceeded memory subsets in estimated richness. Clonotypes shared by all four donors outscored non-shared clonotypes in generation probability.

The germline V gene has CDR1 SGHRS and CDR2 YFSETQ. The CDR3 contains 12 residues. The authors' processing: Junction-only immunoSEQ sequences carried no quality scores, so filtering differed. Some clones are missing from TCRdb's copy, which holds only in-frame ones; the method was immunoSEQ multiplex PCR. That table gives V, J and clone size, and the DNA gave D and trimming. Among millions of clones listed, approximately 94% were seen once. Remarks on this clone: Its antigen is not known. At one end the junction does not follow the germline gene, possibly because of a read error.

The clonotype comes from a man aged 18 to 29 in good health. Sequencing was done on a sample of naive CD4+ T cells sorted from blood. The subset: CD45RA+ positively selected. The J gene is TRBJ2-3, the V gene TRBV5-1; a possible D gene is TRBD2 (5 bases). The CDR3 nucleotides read TGCGCCAGCAGCGGAGGCGGAGATACGCCCCATTTT. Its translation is CASSGGGDTPHF.